What follows is one T cell receptor (beta chain) and its context. Its target is not known. This sample is part of a study of T cells in localized non-small cell lung cancer. Study-wide results and limits: Clonality peaked in uninvolved adjacent lung rather than tumor. The study sequenced only one region of the tumor. As a result, intratumor heterogeneity could not be excluded and remains possible. Blood T cell density predicted longer survival; adjacent-lung clonality, shorter.

V was cut by 0 bases and J by 1 base, with 9 bases left in between. This CDR3 contains 15 residues. The germline V gene has CDR1 MGHRA and CDR2 YSYEKL. The table came from immunoSEQ multiplex PCR; TCRdb's copy has only in-frame clones and leaves some out. The table includes about 1,400 clones, around 30% detected once. The chain uses TRBV4-1 and TRBJ1-1; D remains unclear. This material consisted of lung tumor tissue, taken before any cancer treatment. This receptor was obtained from a man aged 40 to 70 with stage II lung adenocarcinoma. This chain's CDR3 is CASSQDVQRNTEAFF. Written as DNA, the CDR3 is TGCGCCAGCAGCCAAGATGTACAGCGGAACACTGAAGCTTTCTTT.